This record looks at one TCR beta chain sequence and its context. The antigen is not known. The data belong to a study of OX40 agonist ivuxolimab in advanced cancers. Study in general: Melanoma, hepatocellular carcinoma, head and neck or renal cell cancer occurred in dose-escalation patients. Participants could have had prior anti-PD-1, anti-PD-L1 or anti-CTLA-4 therapy, and around 43% had some. Study-wide results and caveats: By week 6 at 0.1 to 3.0 mg/kg, blood CD4+ and CD8+ T cells had expanded clonally.

People who had autoimmune disease history or systemic immunosuppression were excluded. Only in-frame clones appear in the TCRdb table, and some are missing; sequencing was by immunoSEQ multiplex PCR. The sample has 50,000 to 75,000 clones, about 89% seen once. The V and J ends lost 5 bases and 3 bases, in that order; junction bases with no gene match: 9. The germline gives CDR1 SGHTA, CDR2 FQGNSA. The CDR3 length is 15 residues. This clonotype was obtained from an adult with an advanced solid tumor such as melanoma, head and neck, liver or kidney cancer. Sample: CD4+ or CD8+ T cells sorted from blood, taken in a trial of the OX40 agonist ivuxolimab. The V and J genes are TRBV7-2 and TRBJ1-2, with 7 bases matching TRBD1. The DNA of the CDR3 is TGTGCCAGCAGCGCCTCGTCCGGGACAGACTATGGCTACACCTTC. Its protein product is CASSASSGTDYGYTF.